This entry lists 8 T cell receptor beta chains sequenced from one sample in a study of cytomegalovirus exposure and HLA in healthy donors. The PCR contained 60 Vbeta and 13 Jbeta primers. Sequencing used immunoSEQ multiplex PCR; TCRdb keeps in-frame clones, though not all of them. The sample comprises nearly 95,000 clones, 79% of which are singletons, and about 4% rests with the top ten. The sequenced material came from PBMCs. Receptor source: a woman aged 40 to 49 in good health and CMV-seronegative.

This clone was seen a few times. The chain carries TRBV6-5 and TRBJ1-3; unclear D gene. The V gene lost 7 bases and the J gene lost 6 bases, with 10 bases spanning the gap. Germline V gene lookup returns CDR1 MNHEY and CDR2 SVGAGI. The CDR3 is 12 amino acids. CDR3 DNA sequence: TGTGCCAGCACCAACGCGCCAAACACCATATATTTT. Translating it yields CASTNAPNTIYF.

There are a few counts of this clone. The V and J genes are TRBV30 and TRBJ1-1, with 7 nucleotides matching TRBD1. Germline loops: CDR1 GTSNPN, CDR2 SVGIG (reference sequence). There are 11 residues in the CDR3. V shed 3 bases, J shed 9 bases, and the junction held 4 bases outside the gene matches. The DNA of the CDR3 is TGTGCCTGGAGCGCAGGGGGGCAAGCTTTCTTT. It specifies CAWSAGGQAFF.

This chain joins TRBV18 and TRBJ1-4, with 10 bases matching TRBD1. The CDR3 has 14 residues. Looked up from germline, CDR1 is KGHSH and CDR2 is LQKENI. V trimming: 4 bases; J trimming: 7 bases; junction bases outside the gene matches: 3. In DNA form, the CDR3 reads TGTGCCAGCTCACGGGGACAGGGGAGTGAAAAACTGTTTTTT. Translated: CASSRGQGSEKLFF.

This rearrangement joins TRBV30 to TRBJ1-1, with D unresolved. Germline V lookup: CDR1 GTSNPN, CDR2 SVGIG (reference sequence). This CDR3 has 14 amino acids. Trimming cost V 8 bases and J 4 bases, with 20 bases left between them. This CDR3 reads CARSNQIRGTEAFF. The CDR3 DNA follows: TGTGCCCGCTCTAACCAAATTCGGGGCACTGAAGCTTTCTTT.

The chain carries TRBV6-1 and TRBJ1-6; D gene unclear. The length of the CDR3 is 19 residues. Trimming removed 3 bases from V and 0 bases from J, with 18 bases in between. CDR1 is MNHNS, CDR2 SASEGT, per germline. The CDR3 reads CASSELGVAKSSYNSPLHF. Here the CDR3 DNA reads TGTGCCAGCAGTGAGCTCGGTGTTGCTAAGAGCTCCTATAATTCACCCCTCCACTTT.

The chain carries TRBV18 and TRBJ2-3; D ambiguous. Germline V gene sequence: CDR1 KGHSH, CDR2 LQKENI. The CDR3 sequence is 14 residues long. Trimming shortened V by 2 bases and J by 1 base, and 7 bases separated the two germline ends. CDR3 nucleotides: TGTGCCAGCTCACCATGGCAGGGCACAGATACGCAGTATTTT. Translating gives CASSPWQGTDTQYF. Using reference TRBV18 and TRBJ2-3 for the parts outside the CDR3, the full variable domain is NAGVMQNPRHLVRRRGQEARLRCSPMKGHSHVYWYRQLPEEGLKFMVYLQKENIIDESGMPKERFSAEFPKEGPSILRIQQVVRGDSAAYFCASSPWQGTDTQYFGPGTRLTVL.

The chain links TRBV6-5 to TRBJ2-3, with 8 bases matching TRBD2. Losses at the gene ends were 7 bases for V and 4 bases for J; bases not matched to a gene: 10. The CDR3 has 15 amino acids. The germline V gene has CDR1 MNHEY and CDR2 SVGAGI. The CDR3 nucleotides read TGTGCCAGCAACACGGGGGGGCTGGGCGCAGATACGCAGTATTTT. It specifies CASNTGGLGADTQYF.

This chain connects TRBV4-1 to TRBJ1-5; maybe TRBD1 (6 bases). The CDR3 covers 16 residues. Germline lookup yields CDR1 MGHRA and CDR2 YSYEKL. V dropped 0 bases and J dropped 3 bases, with 12 bases sitting between them. In nucleotides, the CDR3 is TGCGCCAGCAGCCAAGACACCGGGACACCCAATCAGCCCCAGCATTTT. As protein: CASSQDTGTPNQPQHF.